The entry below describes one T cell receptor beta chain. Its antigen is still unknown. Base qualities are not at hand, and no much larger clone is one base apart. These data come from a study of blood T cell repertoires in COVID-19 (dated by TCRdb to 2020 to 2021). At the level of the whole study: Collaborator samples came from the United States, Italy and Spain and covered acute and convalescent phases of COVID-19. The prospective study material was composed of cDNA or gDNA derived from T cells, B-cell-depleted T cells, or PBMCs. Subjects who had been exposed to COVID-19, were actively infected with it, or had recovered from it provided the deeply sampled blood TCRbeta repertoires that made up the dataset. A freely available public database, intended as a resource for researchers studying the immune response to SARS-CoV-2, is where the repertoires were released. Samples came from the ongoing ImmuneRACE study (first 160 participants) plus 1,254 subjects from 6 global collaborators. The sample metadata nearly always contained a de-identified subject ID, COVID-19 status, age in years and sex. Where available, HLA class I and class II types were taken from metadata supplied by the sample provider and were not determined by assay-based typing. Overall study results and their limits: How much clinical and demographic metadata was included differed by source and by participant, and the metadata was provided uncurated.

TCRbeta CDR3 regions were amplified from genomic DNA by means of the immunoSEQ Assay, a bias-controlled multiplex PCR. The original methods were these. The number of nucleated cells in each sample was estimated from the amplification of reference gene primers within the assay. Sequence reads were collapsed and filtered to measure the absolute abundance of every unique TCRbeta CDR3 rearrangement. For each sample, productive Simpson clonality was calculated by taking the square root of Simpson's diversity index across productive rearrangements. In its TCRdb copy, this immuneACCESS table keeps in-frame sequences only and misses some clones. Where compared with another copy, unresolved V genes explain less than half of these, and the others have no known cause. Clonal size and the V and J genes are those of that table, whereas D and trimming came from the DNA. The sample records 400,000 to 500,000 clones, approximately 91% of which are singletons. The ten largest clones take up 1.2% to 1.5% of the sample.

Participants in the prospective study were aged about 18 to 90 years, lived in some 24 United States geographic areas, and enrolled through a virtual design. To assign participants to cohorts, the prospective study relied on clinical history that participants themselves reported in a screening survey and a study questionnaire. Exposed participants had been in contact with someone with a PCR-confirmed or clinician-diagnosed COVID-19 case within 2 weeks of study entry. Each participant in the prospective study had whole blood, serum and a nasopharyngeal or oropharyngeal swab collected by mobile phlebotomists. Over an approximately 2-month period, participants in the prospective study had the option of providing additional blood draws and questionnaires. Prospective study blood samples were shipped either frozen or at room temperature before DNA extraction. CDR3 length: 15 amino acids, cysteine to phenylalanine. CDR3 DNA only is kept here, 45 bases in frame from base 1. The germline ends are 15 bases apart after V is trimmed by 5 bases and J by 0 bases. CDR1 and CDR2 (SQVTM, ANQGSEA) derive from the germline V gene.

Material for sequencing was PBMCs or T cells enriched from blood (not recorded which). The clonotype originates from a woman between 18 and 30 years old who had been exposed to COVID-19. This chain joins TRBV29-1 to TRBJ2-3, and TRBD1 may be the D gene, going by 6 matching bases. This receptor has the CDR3 CSVTPPGQSTDTQYF. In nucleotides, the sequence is TGCAGCGTTACCCCTCCGGGACAAAGCACAGATACGCAGTATTTT.